Listed here is a single TCR beta chain. No antigen is known for it. This sample is drawn from a study of T cells after yellow fever vaccination. General study findings and limits: Clonotypes found in both CD4 and CD8 compartments made up a small share. The study noted that FACS-sorted repertoires could contain abundant clonotypes contaminating from the bulk population. Subsequent to the booster, the majority of primary-vaccination clones reappeared (96% CD4, around 90% CD8).

The germline V gene encodes CDR1 SGHDT and CDR2 YYEEEE. J lost 10 bases, V lost 4 bases, and 13 bases had no gene match. This CDR3 is 16 amino acids long. In making TCR cDNA, 5'RACE template switching added a universal primer site and UMIs to it. TCRdb recomputed calls from the 5' RACE reads with MiXCR, one row per CDR3 protein. The sample holds roughly 350,000 distinct CDR3 sequences; approximately 4% are singletons and the top ten take approximately 25%. Specimen: PBMCs, collected 5 days after the yellow fever booster vaccination. V is TRBV5-6 and J is TRBJ1-6; 8 bases line up with TRBD1. The clonotype was recovered from a man between 18 and 29 years old who received the YFV17D yellow fever vaccine. CDR3 loop: CASSPRQGKWESPLHF. CDR3 sequence (DNA): TGTGCCAGCAGCCCGAGACAGGGGAAGTGGGAATCACCCCTCCACTTT.